This T cell receptor (beta chain) was sequenced for a study of metastatic and nonmetastatic thyroid tumors. The CDR3 runs 14 residues. Germline values: CDR1 SGDLS, CDR2 YYNGEE. V was trimmed by 4 bases and J by 4 bases, leaving 12 bases between them. From the PCR reads, TCRdb re-called clones with MiXCR. The table lists about 47,000 clones, more than 20% of them singletons. This clone showed up many times. Among the patients, none had received any treatment before thyroid surgery. Sequenced sample: blood. The chain links TRBV9 to TRBJ2-1; a weak D match, TRBD2 (5 bases). The origin of this receptor is a male donor with papillary thyroid cancer or a benign thyroid nodule (not recorded which). Some clones in this sample may be carry-over from other donors' samples. The CDR3 spells CASSPDGDYNEQFF. DNA for the CDR3: TGTGCCAGCAGCCCCGACGGGGATTACAATGAGCAGTTCTTC.